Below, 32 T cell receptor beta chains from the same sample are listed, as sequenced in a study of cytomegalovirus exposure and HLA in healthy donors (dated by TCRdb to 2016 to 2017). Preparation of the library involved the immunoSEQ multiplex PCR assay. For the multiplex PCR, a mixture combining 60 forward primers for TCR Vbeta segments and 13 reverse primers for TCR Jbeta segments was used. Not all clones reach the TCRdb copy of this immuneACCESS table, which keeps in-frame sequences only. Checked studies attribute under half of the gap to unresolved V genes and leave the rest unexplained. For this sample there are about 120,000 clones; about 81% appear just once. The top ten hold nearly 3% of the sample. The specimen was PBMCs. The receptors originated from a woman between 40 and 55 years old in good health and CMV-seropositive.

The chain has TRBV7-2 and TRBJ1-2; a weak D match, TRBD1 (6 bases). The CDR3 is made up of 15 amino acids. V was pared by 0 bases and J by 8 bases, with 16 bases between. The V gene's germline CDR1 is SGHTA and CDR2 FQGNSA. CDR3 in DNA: TGTGCCAGCAGCTTAGCGAGTGGGGACACACTCGGCTACACCTTC. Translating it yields CASSLASGDTLGYTF.

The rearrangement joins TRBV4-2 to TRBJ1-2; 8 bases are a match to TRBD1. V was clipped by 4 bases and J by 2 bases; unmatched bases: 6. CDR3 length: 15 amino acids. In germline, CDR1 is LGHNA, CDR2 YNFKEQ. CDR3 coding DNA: TGTGCCAGCAGCCCTGCGACAGGGGAGAACTATGGCTACACCTTC. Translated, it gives CASSPATGENYGYTF.

The CDR3 reads CASSSRLDAEQFF. DNA of the CDR3: TGTGCCAGCAGTTCTCGACTAGATGCTGAGCAGTTCTTC. The chain joins TRBV28 to TRBJ2-1, with D possibly TRBD2 on 6 matching bases. Trimming took off 4 bases at V and 9 bases at J, with 13 bases between the two ends. CDR3 length: 13 amino acids. Germline CDR1 reads MDHEN; CDR2 reads SYDVKM.

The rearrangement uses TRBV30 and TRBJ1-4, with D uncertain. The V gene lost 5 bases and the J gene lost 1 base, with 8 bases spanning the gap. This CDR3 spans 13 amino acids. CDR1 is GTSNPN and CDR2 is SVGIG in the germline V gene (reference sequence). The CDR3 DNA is TGTGCCTGGGGTAGAGAAACTAATGAAAAACTGTTTTTT. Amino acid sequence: CAWGRETNEKLFF.

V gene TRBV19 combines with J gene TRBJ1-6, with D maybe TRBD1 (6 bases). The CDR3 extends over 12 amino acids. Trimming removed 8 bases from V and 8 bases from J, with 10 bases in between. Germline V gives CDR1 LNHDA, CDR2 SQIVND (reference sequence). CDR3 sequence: CASRDTHSPLHF. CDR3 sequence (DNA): TGTGCCAGTCGGGACACTCATTCACCCCTCCACTTT.

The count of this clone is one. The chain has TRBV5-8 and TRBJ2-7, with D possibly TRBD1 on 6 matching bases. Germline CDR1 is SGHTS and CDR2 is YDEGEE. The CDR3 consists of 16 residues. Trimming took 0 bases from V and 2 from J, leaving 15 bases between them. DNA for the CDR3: TGTGCCAGCAGCTTGGCCTTCGCGACAGGAACCTACGAGCAGTACTTC. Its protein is CASSLAFATGTYEQYF.

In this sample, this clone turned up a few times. In DNA, the CDR3 is TGTGCCAGCAGTTACGGGACAGCTGTTGAGCAGTACTTC. This codes for CASSYGTAVEQYF. This chain uses TRBV6-5 with TRBJ2-7; 7 nucleotides match TRBD1. V shed 2 bases and J 7 bases; nucleotides not matched to a gene: 5. This CDR3 spans 13 amino acids. Germline V gives CDR1 MNHEY, CDR2 SVGAGI.

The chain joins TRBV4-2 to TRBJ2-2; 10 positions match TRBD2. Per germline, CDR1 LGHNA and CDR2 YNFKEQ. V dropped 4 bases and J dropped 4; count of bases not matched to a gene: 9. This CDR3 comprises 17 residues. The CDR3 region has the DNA TGTGCCAGCAGCCCCACTGGGCTAGCGGGGGCCACCGGGGAGCTGTTTTTT. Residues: CASSPTGLAGATGELFF.

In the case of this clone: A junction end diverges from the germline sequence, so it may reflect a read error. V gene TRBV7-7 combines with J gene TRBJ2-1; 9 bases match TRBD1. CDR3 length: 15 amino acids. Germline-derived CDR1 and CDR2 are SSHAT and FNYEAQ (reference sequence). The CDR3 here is CASSLGQGRYNEQFF. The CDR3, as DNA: TGTGCTAGCAGCCTCGGACAGGGGAGGTACAATGAGCAGTTCTTC. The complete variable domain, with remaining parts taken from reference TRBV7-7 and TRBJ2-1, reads GAGVSQSPRYKVTKRGQDVTLRCDPISSHATLYWYQQALGQGPEFLTYFNYEAQPDKSGLPSDRFSAERPEGSISTLTIQRTEQRDSAMYRCASSLGQGRYNEQFFGPGTRLTVL.

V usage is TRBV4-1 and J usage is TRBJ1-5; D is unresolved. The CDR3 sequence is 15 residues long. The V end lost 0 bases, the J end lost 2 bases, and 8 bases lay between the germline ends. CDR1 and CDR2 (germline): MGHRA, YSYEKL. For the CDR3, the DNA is TGCGCCAGCAGCCAAGACCCCCCGGGCAATCAGCCCCAGCATTTT. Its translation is CASSQDPPGNQPQHF.

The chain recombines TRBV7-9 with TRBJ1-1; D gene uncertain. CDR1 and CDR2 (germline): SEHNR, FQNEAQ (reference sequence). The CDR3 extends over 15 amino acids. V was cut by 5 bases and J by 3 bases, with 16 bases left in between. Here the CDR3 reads CASSLPRGVDTEAFF. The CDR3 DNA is TGTGCCAGCAGCCTCCCCCGGGGAGTCGACACTGAAGCTTTCTTT. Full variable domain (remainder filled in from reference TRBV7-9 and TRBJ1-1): DTGVSQNPRHKITKRGQNVTFRCDPISEHNRLYWYRQTLGQGPEFLTYFQNEAQLEKSRLLSDRFSAERPKGSFSTLEIQRTEQGDSAMYLCASSLPRGVDTEAFFGQGTRLTVV.

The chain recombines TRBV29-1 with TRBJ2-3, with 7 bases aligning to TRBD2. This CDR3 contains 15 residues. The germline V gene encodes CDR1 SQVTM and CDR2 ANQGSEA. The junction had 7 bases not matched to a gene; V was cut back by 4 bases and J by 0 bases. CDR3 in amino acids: CSVGVGRGSTDTQYF. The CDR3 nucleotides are TGCAGCGTTGGGGTGGGGCGGGGGAGCACAGATACGCAGTATTTT.

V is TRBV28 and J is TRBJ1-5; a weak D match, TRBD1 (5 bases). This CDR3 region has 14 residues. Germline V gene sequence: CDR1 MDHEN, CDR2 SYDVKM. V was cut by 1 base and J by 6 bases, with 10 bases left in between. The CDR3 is CASSLSGVRQPQHF. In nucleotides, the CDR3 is TGTGCCAGCAGTTTATCGGGGGTTCGTCAGCCCCAGCATTTT.

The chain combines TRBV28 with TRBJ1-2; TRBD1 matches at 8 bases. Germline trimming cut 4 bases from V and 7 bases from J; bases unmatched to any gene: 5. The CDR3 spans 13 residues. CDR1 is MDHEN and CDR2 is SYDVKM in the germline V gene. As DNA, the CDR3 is TGTGCCAGCAGTTGGACAGGGTGGGCTGGCTACACCTTC. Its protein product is CASSWTGWAGYTF.

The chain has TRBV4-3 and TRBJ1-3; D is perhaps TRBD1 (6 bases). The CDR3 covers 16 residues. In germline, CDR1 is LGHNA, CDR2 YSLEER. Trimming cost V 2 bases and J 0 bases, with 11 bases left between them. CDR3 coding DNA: TGCGCCAGCAGCCAATCTACAGGGAGCTCTGGAAACACCATATATTTT. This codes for CASSQSTGSSGNTIYF.

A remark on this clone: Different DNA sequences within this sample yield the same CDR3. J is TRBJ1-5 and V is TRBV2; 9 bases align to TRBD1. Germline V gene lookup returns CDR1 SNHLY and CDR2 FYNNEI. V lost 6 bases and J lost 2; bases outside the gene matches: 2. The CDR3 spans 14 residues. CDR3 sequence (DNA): TGTGCCAGCAGCCGGACAGGGGGCAATCAGCCCCAGCATTTT. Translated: CASSRTGGNQPQHF.

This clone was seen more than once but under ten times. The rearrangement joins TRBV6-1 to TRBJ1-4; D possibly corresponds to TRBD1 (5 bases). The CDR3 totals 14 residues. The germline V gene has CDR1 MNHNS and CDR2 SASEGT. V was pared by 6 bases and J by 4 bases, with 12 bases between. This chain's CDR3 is CASREGNGNEKLFF. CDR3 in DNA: TGTGCCAGCAGGGAGGGGAATGGTAATGAAAAACTGTTTTTT.

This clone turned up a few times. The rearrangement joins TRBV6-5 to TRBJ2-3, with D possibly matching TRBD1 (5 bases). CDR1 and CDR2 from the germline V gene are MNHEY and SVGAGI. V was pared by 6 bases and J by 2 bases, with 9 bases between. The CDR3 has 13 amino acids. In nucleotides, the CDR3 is TGTGCCAGCAGGGTGACAGACACAGATACGCAGTATTTT. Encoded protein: CASRVTDTDTQYF.

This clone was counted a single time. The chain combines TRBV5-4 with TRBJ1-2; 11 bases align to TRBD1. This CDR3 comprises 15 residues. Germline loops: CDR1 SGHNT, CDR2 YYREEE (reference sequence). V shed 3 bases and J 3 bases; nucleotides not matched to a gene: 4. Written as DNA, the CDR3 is TGTGCCAGCAGCTGGATGGGACAGGGGGACTATGGCTACACCTTC. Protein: CASSWMGQGDYGYTF.

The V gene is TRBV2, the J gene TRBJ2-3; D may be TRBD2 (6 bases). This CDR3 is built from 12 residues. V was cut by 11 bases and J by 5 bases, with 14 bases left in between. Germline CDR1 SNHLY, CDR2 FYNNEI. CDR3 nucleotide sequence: TGTGCCGGCTGGAGGGAAAGAGATACGCAGTATTTT. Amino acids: CAGWRERDTQYF.

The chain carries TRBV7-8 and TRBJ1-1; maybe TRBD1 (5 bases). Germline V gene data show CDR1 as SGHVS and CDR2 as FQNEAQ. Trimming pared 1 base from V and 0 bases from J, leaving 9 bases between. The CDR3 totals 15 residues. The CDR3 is CASSLGQNMNTEAFF. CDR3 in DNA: TGTGCCAGCAGCTTAGGACAGAACATGAACACTGAAGCTTTCTTT.

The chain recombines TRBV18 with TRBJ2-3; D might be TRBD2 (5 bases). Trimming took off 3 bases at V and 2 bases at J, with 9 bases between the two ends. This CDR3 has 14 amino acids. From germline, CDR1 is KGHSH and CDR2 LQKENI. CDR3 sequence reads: CASSPGRDTDTQYF. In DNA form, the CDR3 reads TGTGCCAGCTCACCCGGCCGGGACACAGATACGCAGTATTTT. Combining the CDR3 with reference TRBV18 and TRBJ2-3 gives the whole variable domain NAGVMQNPRHLVRRRGQEARLRCSPMKGHSHVYWYRQLPEEGLKFMVYLQKENIIDESGMPKERFSAEFPKEGPSILRIQQVVRGDSAAYFCASSPGRDTDTQYFGPGTRLTVL.

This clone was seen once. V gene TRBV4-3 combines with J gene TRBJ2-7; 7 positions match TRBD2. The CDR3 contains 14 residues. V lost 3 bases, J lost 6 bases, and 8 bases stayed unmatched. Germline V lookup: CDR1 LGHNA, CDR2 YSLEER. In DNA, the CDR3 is TGCGCCAGCAGCCAGCGTTCGGGGGGTTCCGAGCAGTACTTC. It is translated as CASSQRSGGSEQYF.

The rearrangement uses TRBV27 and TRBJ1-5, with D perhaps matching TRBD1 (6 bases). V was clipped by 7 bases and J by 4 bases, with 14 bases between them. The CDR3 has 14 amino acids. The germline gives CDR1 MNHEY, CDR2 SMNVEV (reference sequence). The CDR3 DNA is TGTGCCAGCACCCCGACAGGAGTTAATCAGCCCCAGCATTTT. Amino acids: CASTPTGVNQPQHF.

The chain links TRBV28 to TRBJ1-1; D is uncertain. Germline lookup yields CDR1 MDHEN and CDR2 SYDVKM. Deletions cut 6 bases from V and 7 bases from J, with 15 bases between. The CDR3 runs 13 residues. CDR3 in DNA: TGTGCCAGCAGCGAGAACAGTCGAATTGAAGCTTTCTTT. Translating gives CASSENSRIEAFF.

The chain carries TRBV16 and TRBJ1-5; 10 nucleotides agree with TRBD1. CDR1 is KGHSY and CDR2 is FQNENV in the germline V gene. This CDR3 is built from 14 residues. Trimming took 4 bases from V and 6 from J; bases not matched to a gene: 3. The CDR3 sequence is CASSPGQGGQPQHF. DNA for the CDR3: TGTGCCAGCAGCCCCGGACAGGGGGGTCAGCCCCAGCATTTT.

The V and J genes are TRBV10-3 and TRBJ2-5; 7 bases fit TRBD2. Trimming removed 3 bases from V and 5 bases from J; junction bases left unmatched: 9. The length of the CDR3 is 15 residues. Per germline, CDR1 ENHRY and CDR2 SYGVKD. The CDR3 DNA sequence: TGTGCCATCAGTGATCCGGGCCGGGAGGAGGAGACCCAGTACTTC. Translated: CAISDPGREEETQYF.

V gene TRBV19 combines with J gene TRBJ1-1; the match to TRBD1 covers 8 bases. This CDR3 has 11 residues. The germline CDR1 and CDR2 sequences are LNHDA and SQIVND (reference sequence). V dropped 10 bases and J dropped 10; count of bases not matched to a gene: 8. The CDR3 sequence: CATSRTGGAFF. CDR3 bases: TGTGCCACCTCTCGAACAGGGGGAGCTTTCTTT.

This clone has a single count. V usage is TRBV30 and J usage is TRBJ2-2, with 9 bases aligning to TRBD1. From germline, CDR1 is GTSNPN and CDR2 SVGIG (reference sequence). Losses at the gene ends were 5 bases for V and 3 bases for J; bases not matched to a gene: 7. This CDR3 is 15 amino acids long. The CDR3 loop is CAWSSGQGYTGELFF. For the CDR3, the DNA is TGTGCCTGGTCCTCGGGACAGGGATACACCGGGGAGCTGTTTTTT. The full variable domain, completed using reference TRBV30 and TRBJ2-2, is SQTIHQWPATLVQPVGSPLSLECTVEGTSNPNLYWYRQAAGRGLQLLFYSVGIGQISSEVPQNLSASRPQDRQFILSSKKLLLSDSGFYLCAWSSGQGYTGELFFGEGSRLTVL.

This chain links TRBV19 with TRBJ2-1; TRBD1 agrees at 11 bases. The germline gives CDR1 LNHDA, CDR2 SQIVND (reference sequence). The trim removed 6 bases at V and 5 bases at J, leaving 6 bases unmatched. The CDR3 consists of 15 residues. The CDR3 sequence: CASRPGTGGNNEQFF. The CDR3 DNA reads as TGTGCCAGTAGACCTGGGACAGGGGGGAACAATGAGCAGTTCTTC.

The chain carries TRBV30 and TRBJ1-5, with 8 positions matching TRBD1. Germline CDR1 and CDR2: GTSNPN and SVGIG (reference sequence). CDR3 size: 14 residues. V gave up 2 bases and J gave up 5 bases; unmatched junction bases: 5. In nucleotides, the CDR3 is TGTGCCTGGAGTCATCAGGGGGCATATCAGCCCCAGCATTTT. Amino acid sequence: CAWSHQGAYQPQHF.

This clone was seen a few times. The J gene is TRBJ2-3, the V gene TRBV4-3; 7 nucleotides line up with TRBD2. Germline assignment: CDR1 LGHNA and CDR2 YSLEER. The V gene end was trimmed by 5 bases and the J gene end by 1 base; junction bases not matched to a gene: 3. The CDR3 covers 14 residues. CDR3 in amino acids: CASSSTSGTDTQYF. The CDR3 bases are TGCGCCAGCAGCTCCACTAGCGGCACAGATACGCAGTATTTT.